What follows describes a single T cell receptor beta chain. Its antigen is not known. This sample was included in a study of CD8 T cells in ankylosing spondylitis. Germline V gene data show CDR1 as MDHEN and CDR2 as SYDVKM. This CDR3 region has 16 residues. V was shortened by 7 bases and J by 0 bases, with 16 bases between the two germline ends. Construction of TCR beta libraries was performed using quantitative 5'-RACE with molecular barcodes. TCRdb re-analysed the 5' RACE reads in MiXCR, keeping a single row per CDR3 protein. The sample lists 250,000 to 350,000 distinct CDR3 sequences; about 19% were seen once. Study-level results: Clones linked to disease were reported to show significant enrichment in matched ankylosing spondylitis synovial fluid. Among TCR beta sequences, a motif of roughly 8 highly homologous variants appeared characteristic of ankylosing spondylitis blood.

The chain joins TRBV28 to TRBJ1-5; TRBD1 might be the D (5 bases). The specimen sequenced was blood, either unsorted or a sorted T cell fraction (not recorded which). The origin of this receptor is a male donor with ankylosing spondylitis or in good health (not recorded which). CDR3 bases: TGTGCCAGCACTGGAGGAGGGGCGACTAGCAATCAGCCCCAGCATTTT. Its translation is CASTGGGATSNQPQHF.